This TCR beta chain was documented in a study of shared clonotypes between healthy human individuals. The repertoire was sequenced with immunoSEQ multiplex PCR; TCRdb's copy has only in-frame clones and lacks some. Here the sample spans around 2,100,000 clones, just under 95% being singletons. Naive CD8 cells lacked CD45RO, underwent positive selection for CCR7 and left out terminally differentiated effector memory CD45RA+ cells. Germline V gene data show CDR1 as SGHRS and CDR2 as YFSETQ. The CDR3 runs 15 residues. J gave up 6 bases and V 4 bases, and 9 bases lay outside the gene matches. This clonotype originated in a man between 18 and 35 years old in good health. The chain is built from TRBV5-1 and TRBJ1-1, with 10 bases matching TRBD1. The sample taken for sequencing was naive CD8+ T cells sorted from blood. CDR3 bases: TGCGCCAGCAGCCTCCCGACAGGGGGCGGCCCTGAAGCTTTCTTT. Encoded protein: CASSLPTGGGPEAFF.